This entry describes one T cell receptor (beta chain). Its antigen remains unidentified. These data are taken from a study of graft-versus-host responses after intestinal transplantation. As for the study in general: Isolated intestinal, liver-intestinal, or multivisceral transplants were what recipients had. Once they had received anti-thymocyte globulin induction, all recipients took tacrolimus and steroids for about 3 years.

Study-level results: GvH clone levels peaked in circulation, and this peak was associated with early post-transplant HvG declines.

Repertoires were generated with immunoSEQ multiplex PCR, while TCRdb's copy carries only in-frame clones and drops some. The table records tens of thousands of clones, approximately 94% of them present only once. CDR1 and CDR2 (germline): MNHEY, SVGAGI. This CDR3 contains 13 residues. J lost 14 bases, V lost 4 bases, and 11 bases had no gene match. The rearrangement uses TRBV6-5 and TRBJ1-2, with 9 nucleotides matching TRBD1. The source material was unstimulated CD8+ T cells sorted from spleen or lymph node cells, sampled before intestinal transplant. This TCR was sampled from a human donor who received an intestinal transplant. CDR3 DNA: TGTGCCAGCAGTTCCGGGACAGGGCTATATTTAACCTTC. It specifies CASSSGTGLYLTF.